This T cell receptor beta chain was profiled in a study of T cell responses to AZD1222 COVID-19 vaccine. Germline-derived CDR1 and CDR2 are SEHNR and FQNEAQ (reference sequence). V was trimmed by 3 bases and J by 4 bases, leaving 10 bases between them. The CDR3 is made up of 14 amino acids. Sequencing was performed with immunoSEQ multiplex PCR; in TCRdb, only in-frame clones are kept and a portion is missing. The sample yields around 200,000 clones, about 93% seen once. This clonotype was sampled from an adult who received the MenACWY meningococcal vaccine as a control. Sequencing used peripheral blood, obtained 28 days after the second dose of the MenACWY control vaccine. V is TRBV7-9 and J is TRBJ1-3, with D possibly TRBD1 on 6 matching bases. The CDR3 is CASSLGTLGNTIYF. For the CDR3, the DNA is TGTGCCAGCAGCTTGGGGACATTGGGAAACACCATATATTTT.